Sequencing of this T cell receptor (beta chain) was carried out in a study of tumor and adjacent non-tumor tissue in lung cancer. Study observations and caveats: Shorter survival was associated with higher TCR diversity in tumors. Normal lung showed higher cumulative top 100 clone frequency than tumor.

TCRbeta libraries were built with three rounds of nested PCR, modified from ARM-PCR. TCRdb reprocessed the multiplex PCR reads with MiXCR, giving one entry per CDR3 protein. The profile shows 200,000 to 250,000 distinct CDR3 sequences, about 71% of them singletons. A remark on this clonotype: Its matching antigen is unknown. A read error may produce the germline difference seen at one junction end.

This sample's RNA came from whole unsorted tissue. CDR1 is SQVTM, CDR2 ANQGSEA, per germline. The CDR3 extends over 13 amino acids. Source material: lung tumor tissue. This clonotype originated in a man in his 60s with non-small cell lung cancer. The genes are TRBV29-1 and TRBJ2-6, with D unclear. CDR3 DNA: TGCAATTGTTGCCGTGCTTGGGCCTACGTCCTAACTTTC. This sequence encodes CNCCRAWAYVLTF.